Below are 10 T cell receptor beta chains sequenced from a single sample in a study of cytomegalovirus exposure and HLA in healthy donors. Vbeta (60) and Jbeta (13) primers were used in the PCR. Clones were read by immunoSEQ multiplex PCR, and TCRdb kept only the in-frame ones, dropping some. The top ten clones hold roughly 15% of a sample with 95,000 or so clones, roughly two thirds of them seen once. Sequencing was performed on PBMCs. These receptors came from a woman aged 45-59 years in good health and CMV-seropositive.

There are a few counts of this clone. The chain is built from TRBV4-1 and TRBJ2-7; TRBD1 matches at 7 bases. The V segment lost 4 bases and the J segment 0 bases; nucleotides outside the gene matches: 0. Per the germline V gene, CDR1 is MGHRA and CDR2 is YSYEKL. The CDR3 spans 13 residues. CDR3 residues: CASSRDSSYEQYF. The CDR3 DNA follows: TGCGCCAGCAGCCGGGACAGCTCCTACGAGCAGTACTTC.

CDR3 sequence: CASSKEDEEMYSNQPQHF. Here the CDR3 DNA reads TGTGCCAGCAGCAAGGAGGACGAAGAAATGTATAGCAATCAGCCCCAGCATTTT. This chain joins TRBV21-1 and TRBJ1-5. TRBV21-1 is annotated as a pseudogene. The CDR3 has 18 residues.

This chain joins TRBV6-1 and TRBJ2-5; D not resolved. The closer fit of TRBJ2-7 to the DNA end suggests the J call may be wrong. This CDR3 is 17 amino acids long. Looked up from germline, CDR1 is MNHNS and CDR2 is SASEGT. The CDR3 nucleotides are TGTGCCAGCAGTGAAGCGGGGTGGGGTAGCCTAGCCTACGAGCAGTACTTC. Its protein product is CASSEAGWGSLAYEQYF.

Notes on this clone: One end of the junction fails to match germline, which may point to a read error. V gene TRBV15 combines with J gene TRBJ2-6, with D possibly matching TRBD1 (6 bases). Germline CDR1 and CDR2: LNHNV and YYDKDF (reference sequence). CDR3 length equals 18 residues. CDR3 bases: TGTGCCACCAGCAGAGGTGGACAGTCACCCTCTGGGGCCACCGTCCTGACTTTC. Residues: CATSRGGQSPSGATVLTF.

The chain combines TRBV4-1 with TRBJ1-1; D unclear. This CDR3 has 13 amino acids. The germline gives CDR1 MGHRA, CDR2 YSYEKL. V was clipped by 7 bases and J by 2 bases, with 11 bases between them. CDR3 amino acids: CASTLLANTEAFF. CDR3 nucleotide sequence: TGCGCCAGCACCCTGCTAGCCAACACTGAAGCTTTCTTT.

CDR3 in DNA: TGCGCCAGCAGCCGGAGGCTAGCGACCGACGAGCAGTACTTC. It yields the protein CASSRRLATDEQYF. J is TRBJ2-7 and V is TRBV5-1, with D possibly matching TRBD2 (6 bases). Deletions cut 4 bases from V and 5 bases from J, with 16 bases between. The V gene's germline CDR1 is SGHRS and CDR2 YFSETQ. The CDR3 sequence is 14 residues long.

The gene calls are TRBV10-1 and TRBJ2-5; D possibly corresponds to TRBD1 (6 bases). The end of the DNA fits TRBJ2-7 better, so the J call may be wrong. The V gene's germline CDR1 is WNHNN and CDR2 SYGVQD (reference sequence). This CDR3 comprises 16 residues. CDR3 sequence: CASSEWGTPSSYEQYF. In DNA, the CDR3 is TGCGCCAGCAGTGAGTGGGGGACACCTAGCTCCTACGAGCAGTACTTC.

The V call is TRBV10-3, the J call TRBJ2-2, with 13 nucleotides matching TRBD2. Germline V gene sequence: CDR1 ENHRY, CDR2 SYGVKD. CDR3 length equals 16 residues. Trimming cost V 5 bases and J 6 bases; bases outside gene matches: 6. This CDR3 is CAISTLAGGVAGELFF. The CDR3 DNA reads as TGTGCCATCAGTACACTAGCGGGAGGGGTGGCCGGGGAGCTGTTTTTT.

The rearrangement uses TRBV11-2 and TRBJ2-1; no clear D. V shed 1 base and J shed 4 bases, with 5 bases lying between them. Germline V gene data show CDR1 as SGHAT and CDR2 as FQNNGV. CDR3 length equals 13 residues. Written as DNA, the CDR3 is TGTGCCAGCAGCTTAGGAGTGTACAATGAGCAGTTCTTC. It yields the protein CASSLGVYNEQFF.

In regard to this clone: Other DNA sequences of this sample code for an identical CDR3. V gene TRBV7-9 combines with J gene TRBJ2-1; 11 bases are a match to TRBD2. The V and J ends lost 3 bases and 8 bases, in that order; junction bases with no gene match: 3. Germline CDR1 SEHNR, CDR2 FQNEAQ (reference sequence). This CDR3 has 14 residues. The CDR3 DNA sequence: TGTGCCAGCAGCTTTACTAGCGGGAGCTATGAGCAGTTCTTC. This encodes CASSFTSGSYEQFF.